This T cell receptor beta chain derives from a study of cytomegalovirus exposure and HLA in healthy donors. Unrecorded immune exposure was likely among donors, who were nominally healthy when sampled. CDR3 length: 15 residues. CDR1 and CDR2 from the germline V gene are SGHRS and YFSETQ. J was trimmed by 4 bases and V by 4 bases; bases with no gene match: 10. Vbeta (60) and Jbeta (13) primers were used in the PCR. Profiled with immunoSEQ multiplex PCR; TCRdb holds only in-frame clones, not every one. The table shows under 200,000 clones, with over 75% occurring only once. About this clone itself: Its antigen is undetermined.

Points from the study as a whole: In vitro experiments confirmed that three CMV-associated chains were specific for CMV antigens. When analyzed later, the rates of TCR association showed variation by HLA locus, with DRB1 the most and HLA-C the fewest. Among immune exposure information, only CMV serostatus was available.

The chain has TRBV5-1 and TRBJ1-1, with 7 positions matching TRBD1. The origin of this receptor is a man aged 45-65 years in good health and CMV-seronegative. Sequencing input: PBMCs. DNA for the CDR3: TGCGCCAGCAGCCATGGACAGGATGGAGTCACTGAAGCTTTCTTT. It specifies CASSHGQDGVTEAFF.